The TCR beta chain under discussion was sequenced for a study of blood T cell repertoires in COVID-19. CDR3 length: 12 amino acids. CDR1 and CDR2 from the germline V gene are SGHRS and YFSETQ. V was pared by 7 bases and J by 2 bases, with 10 bases between. Residents of under 25 US areas, aged roughly 18 to 89 years, made up the participants. TCRdb keeps only in-frame clones here, not all; method: immunoSEQ multiplex PCR. The repertoire includes approximately 210,000 clones, 82% of them detected once, and roughly 15% sits in the top ten. This clone appeared a few times. The chain uses TRBV5-1 and TRBJ2-7; D possibly corresponds to TRBD2 (5 bases). This sequence was found in a man aged 40-49 years who had recovered from COVID-19. The sequenced material came from PBMCs or T cells enriched from blood (not recorded which). This CDR3 is CASGPGTYEQYF. The CDR3 bases are TGCGCCAGCGGGCCCGGGACCTACGAGCAGTACTTC.